This T cell receptor beta chain was obtained from a study of T cells in Graves' hyperthyroidism and ophthalmopathy. Study observations and caveats: Model-based prediction identified ophthalmopathy a median 6.5 months prior to its onset.

Graves' hyperthyroidism without ophthalmopathy progression within 18 months was termed stable. Hyperthyroidism patients were newly diagnosed, had disease duration under 2 months, and were aged 18 to 65 years. CDR3 size: 16 residues. V lost 5 bases, J lost 8 bases, and 13 bases stayed unmatched. Germline CDR1 is GTSNPN and CDR2 is SVGIG (reference sequence). RNA transcripts served as the template for amplifying TCR beta CDR3 regions. A set of HTBI primers served as the primers for a first-round RT-PCR of the TCR CDR3. Using its own MiXCR run on the multiplex PCR reads, TCRdb lists one record per CDR3 protein. This sample has 600,000 or so distinct CDR3 sequences, with about a sixth found just once. With regard to this clonotype: Its antigen is currently unknown.

The TCR originated in a woman in her twenties or thirties with Graves' hyperthyroidism. The rearrangement uses TRBV30 and TRBJ2-1; 12 bases match TRBD2. Sequenced: blood. The CDR3 nucleotides read TGTGCCTGGGTGACTAGCGGGAGAAGTCTTGCGGATGAGCAGTTCTTC. This translates into CAWVTSGRSLADEQFF.